The rows below give T cell receptor beta chains drawn from one sample of a study of beta chain features in type 1 diabetes. Some clones are missing from TCRdb's copy, which holds only in-frame ones; the method was immunoSEQ multiplex PCR. The sample yields about 360,000 clones, roughly 12% seen once. The sequencing sample was made of naive CD4+ T cells from blood. The receptors come from a man between 18 and 29 years old in good health. Both conserved end residues are trimmed from each CDR3.

J: TRBJ2-3; V: TRBV19; CDR3: ASSIWDRSHGTDTQY
J: TRBJ2-6; V: TRBV27; CDR3: ASSSYRGALGANVLT
J: TRBJ2-5; V: TRBV7-2; CDR3: ASSQGTTQETQY
J: TRBJ2-7; V: TRBV28; CDR3: ASSLFDRSYEQY
J: TRBJ2-7; V: TRBV6-5; CDR3: ASSTTGQGFHEQY
J: TRBJ2-7; V: TRBV27; CDR3: ASSLGDRGYEQY
J: TRBJ1-3; V: TRBV10-3; CDR3: AIGTGGNTIY
J: TRBJ1-1; V: TRBV27; CDR3: ASSFSKLSWGAEAF
J: TRBJ2-7; V: TRBV4-2; CDR3: ASSQDKQGDYEQY
J: TRBJ2-5; V: TRBV4-3; CDR3: ASSQDRGRDLQETQY
J: TRBJ2-7; V: TRBV28; CDR3: ASSLLASGRGYEQY
J: TRBJ2-1; V: TRBV7-9; CDR3: ASSPRAGGRYNEQF
J: TRBJ2-7; V: TRBV18; CDR3: ASSPSDRVYEQY
J: TRBJ2-1; V: TRBV7-2; CDR3: ASSLAYSREQF
J: TRBJ1-3; V: TRBV28; CDR3: ASSTTGNSGNTIY
J: TRBJ1-4; V: TRBV30; CDR3: AWSVHVTATNEKLF
J: TRBJ1-1; V: TRBV7-9; CDR3: ASSLVPGGVEAF
J: TRBJ1-1; V: TRBV4-3; CDR3: ASSHGTGRNTEAF
J: TRBJ2-7; V: TRBV4-1; CDR3: ASSHPPQGIDEQY
J: TRBJ1-2; V: TRBV30; CDR3: AWSNQGAIGYT
J: TRBJ2-7; V: TRBV18; CDR3: ASSRIRDRGRSYEQY
J: TRBJ1-2; V: TRBV7-9; CDR3: ASSPDPGGYGYT
J: TRBJ2-5; V: TRBV5-6; CDR3: ASSLQETQY
J: TRBJ2-7; V: TRBV6-6; CDR3: ASSYRSGSYEQY
J: TRBJ2-7; V: TRBV18; CDR3: ASSPTDRVREQY
J: -; V: TRBV28; CDR3: ASSQGANEQY
J: TRBJ2-3; V: TRBV5-4; CDR3: ASSPGQRAQY
J: TRBJ2-7; V: TRBV4-1; CDR3: ASSQTVVSYEQY
J: TRBJ2-7; V: TRBV18; CDR3: ASSPDRESRQY
J: TRBJ2-3; V: TRBV30; CDR3: AWSPGLAGRDTQY
J: TRBJ1-2; V: TRBV19; CDR3: ASSIDLYRENYGYT
J: TRBJ1-1; V: TRBV30; CDR3: AWSAGGPEAF
J: TRBJ2-7; V: TRBV28; CDR3: ASSLLYGEQY
J: TRBJ1-2; V: TRBV9; CDR3: ASSVQGSYT
J: TRBJ2-5; V: TRBV11-2; CDR3: ASSFTGGRLYQETQY
J: TRBJ2-7; V: TRBV7-9; CDR3: ASSLVRGIAYEQY